This T cell receptor (beta chain) was sequenced in a study of blood T cell repertoires in COVID-19. About the study: Samples taken during acute and convalescent COVID-19 were collected in the United States, Italy and Spain. From T cells, B-cell-depleted T cells, or PBMCs came the material, which was cDNA or gDNA.

Original handling: Amplification of reference gene primers provided the estimated nucleated cell counts. Clones were read by immunoSEQ multiplex PCR, and TCRdb kept only the in-frame ones, dropping some. The DNA was the basis for D and trimming; V, J and clone size are from that table. The data show roughly 220,000 clones, with around 84% seen just once and 2.9% held by the top ten. The J segment lost 1 base and the V segment lost 10 bases, leaving 9 bases of the junction unmatched. There are 15 residues in the CDR3. Germline CDR1 and CDR2: MNHNY and SVGAGI (reference sequence). The V gene is TRBV6-6, the J gene TRBJ1-1, with TRBD1 matching 10 bases. Specimen: peripheral blood. This receptor was taken from a man aged 50 or older who had recovered from COVID-19. In nucleotides, the CDR3 is TGTGCCACAAAACGACAGGGGGCAGGGAACACTGAAGCTTTCTTT. Its protein product is CATKRQGAGNTEAFF.